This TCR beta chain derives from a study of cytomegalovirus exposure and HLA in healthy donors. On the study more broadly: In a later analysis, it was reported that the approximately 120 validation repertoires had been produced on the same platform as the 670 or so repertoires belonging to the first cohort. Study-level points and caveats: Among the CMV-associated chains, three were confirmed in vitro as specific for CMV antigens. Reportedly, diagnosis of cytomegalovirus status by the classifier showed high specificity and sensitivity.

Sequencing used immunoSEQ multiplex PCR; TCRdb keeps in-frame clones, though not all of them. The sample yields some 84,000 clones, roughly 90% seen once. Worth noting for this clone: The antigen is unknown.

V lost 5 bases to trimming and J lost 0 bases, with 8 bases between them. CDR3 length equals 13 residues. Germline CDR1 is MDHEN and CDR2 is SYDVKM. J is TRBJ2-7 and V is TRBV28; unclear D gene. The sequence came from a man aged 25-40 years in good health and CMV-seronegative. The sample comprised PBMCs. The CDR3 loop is CASSPTGSYEQYF. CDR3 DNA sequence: TGTGCCAGCAGTCCCACCGGCTCCTACGAGCAGTACTTC. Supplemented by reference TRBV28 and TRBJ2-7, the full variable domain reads DVKVTQSSRYLVKRTGEKVFLECVQDMDHENMFWYRQDPGLGLRLIYFSYDVKMKEKGDIPEGYSVSREKKERFSLILESASTNQTSMYLCASSPTGSYEQYFGPGTRLTVT.